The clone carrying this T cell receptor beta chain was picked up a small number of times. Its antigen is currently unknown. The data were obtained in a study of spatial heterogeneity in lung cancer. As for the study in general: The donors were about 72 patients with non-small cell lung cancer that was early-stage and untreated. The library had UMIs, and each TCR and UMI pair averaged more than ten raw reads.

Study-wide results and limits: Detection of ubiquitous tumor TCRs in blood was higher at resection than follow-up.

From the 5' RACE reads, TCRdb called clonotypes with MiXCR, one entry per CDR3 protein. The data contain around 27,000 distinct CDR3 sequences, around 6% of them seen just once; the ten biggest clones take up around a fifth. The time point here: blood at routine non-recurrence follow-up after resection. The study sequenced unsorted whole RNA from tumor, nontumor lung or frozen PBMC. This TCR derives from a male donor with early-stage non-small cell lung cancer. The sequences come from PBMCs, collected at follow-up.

DNA for the CDR3: TGTGCCAGCAGCAAAGCGCTTCCTAGCGGGGGGGCCAAAAGACACTATGAGCAGTTCTTC. It specifies CASSKALPSGGAKRHYEQFF. V and J are TRBV21-1 and TRBJ2-1; the DNA was not compared with TRBD2, the D call given in the table. TRBV21-1 is marked as a pseudogene. The CDR3 sequence is 20 residues long.